This T cell receptor (beta chain) was recorded in a study of blood T cell repertoires in COVID-19. Study details: Nucleic acid was either cDNA or gDNA, and it came from T cells, B-cell-depleted T cells, or PBMCs.

Sequencing was performed with immunoSEQ multiplex PCR; in TCRdb, only in-frame clones are kept and a portion is missing. The data contain fewer than 250,000 clones, roughly 91% of them singletons. The CDR3 length is 15 residues. CDR1 and CDR2 from the germline V gene are MGHRA and YSYEKL. The V end was cut by 2 bases, the J end by 1 base, with 11 bases between. Sequences were obtained from peripheral blood. The rearrangement uses TRBV4-1 and TRBJ1-1; possible D gene TRBD1, 5 bases. The receptor was derived from a man aged 25-45 years with COVID-19, enrolled during active disease. The CDR3 nucleotides are TGCGCCAGCAGCCAACCGTCGCAGGGGAACACTGAAGCTTTCTTT. Amino acid sequence: CASSQPSQGNTEAFF.